A selection of T cell receptor beta chains follows, all from one sample in a study of T cell responses to AZD1222 COVID-19 vaccine. Generated by immunoSEQ multiplex PCR, the TCRdb table keeps only in-frame clones and is missing some. This table has roughly 62,000 clones, approximately 80% appearing once. The sequenced sample was peripheral blood, obtained on day 0 of AZD1222 vaccination. These receptors all stem from an adult in good health. Both conserved end residues are part of each CDR3. D genes are given only for firm matches. The size entry is marked missing in some rows and otherwise reads once, few, many or a size class.

j_gene | abundance | d_gene | v_gene | CDR3aa | CDR3nt
TRBJ2-3 | few | TRBD2 | TRBV7-6 | CASSRDGAGGYDPSTDTQYF | TGTGCCAGCAGCCGCGACGGAGCGGGGGGATACGACCCTAGCACAGATACGCAGTATTTT
TRBJ2-5 | NA | NA | TRBV11-2 | CASSPFGPQGTGKETQYF | TGTGCCAGCAGCCCCTTCGGCCCACAGGGCACAGGGAAAGAGACCCAGTACTTC
TRBJ2-7 | NA | NA | TRBV5-1 | CASSRDGNRGGEQYF | TGCGCCAGCAGCAGGGACGGGAACAGGGGAGGCGAGCAGTACTTC
TRBJ2-7 | NA | NA | TRBV6-6 | CASSYNRAYEQYF | TGTGCCAGCAGTTATAACAGAGCTTACGAGCAGTACTTC
TRBJ2-1 | NA | NA | TRBV7-9 | CASFRRGDLHNEQFF | TGTGCCAGCTTTCGTAGGGGGGACCTACACAATGAGCAGTTCTTC
TRBJ2-5 | NA | NA | TRBV28 | CASSGSPQETQYF | TGTGCCAGCAGCGGCAGCCCCCAAGAGACCCAGTACTTC
TRBJ2-7 | few | NA | TRBV6-5 | CATRPDSSFSYEQYF | TGTGCCACTAGACCCGACAGTTCCTTCTCCTACGAGCAGTACTTC
TRBJ2-7 | NA | NA | TRBV25-1 | CASSEGQGTFPAYEQYF | TGTGCCAGCAGTGAAGGGCAGGGAACCTTCCCAGCCTACGAGCAGTACTTC
TRBJ2-1 | NA | NA | TRBV5-4 | CASGGPSAAANEQFF | TGTGCCAGCGGGGGCCCTAGCGCGGCAGCCAATGAGCAGTTCTTC
TRBJ1-6 | NA | TRBD1 | TRBV4-1 | CASSQEGGNSPLHF | TGCGCCAGCAGCCAAGAAGGGGGCAATTCACCCCTCCACTTT